The following is a T cell receptor (beta chain) sequence with its context. Its antigen is undetermined. The data derive from a study of CXCR3-negative and CXCR3-positive naive CD8 T cells. Germline CDR1 is MNHEY and CDR2 is SVGAGI. The CDR3 loop spans 16 amino acids. Overall study results and limits: The study found comparably high diversity in both naive subsets and much lower diversity in memory CD8+ cells. Across naive subsets, surface CD5 expression was comparable, and TCR strength was inferred from properties of the TRB CDR3. The TRB CDR3s that CXCR3-positive naive cells carried were more hydrophobic than those of CXCR3-negative naive cells.

All TRB cDNA libraries came from 5' RACE performed with UMI labels. TCRdb re-called the 5' RACE reads and catalogs CDR3 proteins one per entry, DNA excluded. The sample includes around 61,000 distinct CDR3 sequences. More than 250,000 cells per CD8+ T cell subset were flow-sorted in triplicate. The source material was naive CXCR3+ CD8+ T cells from blood. Subset noted: CD45RO-CCR7+CD27+CD95- naive CD8+ T cells expressing CXCR3 (TNR3+). This clonotype was obtained from a human donor in good health. Some clones in this sample may be carry-over from other donors' samples. This rearrangement joins TRBV6-5 to TRBJ2-3; lacking DNA, the TRBD2 call made by TCRdb goes unchecked. The CDR3 protein is CASSYLLAGGRDTQYF.